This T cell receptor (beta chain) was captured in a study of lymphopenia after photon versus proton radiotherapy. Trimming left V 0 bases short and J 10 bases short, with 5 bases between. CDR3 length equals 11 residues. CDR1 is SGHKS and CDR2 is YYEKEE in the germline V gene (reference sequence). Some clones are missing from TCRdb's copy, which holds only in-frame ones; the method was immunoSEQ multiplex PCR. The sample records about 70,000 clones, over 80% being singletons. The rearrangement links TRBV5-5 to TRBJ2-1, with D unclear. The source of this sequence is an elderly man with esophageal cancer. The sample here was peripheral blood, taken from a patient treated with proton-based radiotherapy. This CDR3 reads CASSLDSEQFF. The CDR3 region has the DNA TGTGCCAGCAGCTTGGACTCGGAGCAGTTCTTC. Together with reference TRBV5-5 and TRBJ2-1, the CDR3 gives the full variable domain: DAGVTQSPTHLIKTRGQQVTLRCSPISGHKSVSWYQQVLGQGPQFIFQYYEKEERGRGNFPDRFSARQFPNYSSELNVNALLLGDSALYLCASSLDSEQFFGPGTRLTVL.